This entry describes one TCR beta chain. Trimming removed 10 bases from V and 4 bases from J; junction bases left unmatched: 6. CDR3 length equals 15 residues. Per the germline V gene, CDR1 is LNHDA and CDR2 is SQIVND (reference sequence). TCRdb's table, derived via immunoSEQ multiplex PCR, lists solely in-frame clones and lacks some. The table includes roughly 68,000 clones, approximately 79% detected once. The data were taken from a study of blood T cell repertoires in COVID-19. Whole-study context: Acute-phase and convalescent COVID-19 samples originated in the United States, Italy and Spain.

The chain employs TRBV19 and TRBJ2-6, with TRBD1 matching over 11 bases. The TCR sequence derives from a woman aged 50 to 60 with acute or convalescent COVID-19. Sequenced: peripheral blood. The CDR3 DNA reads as TGTGCCACTGGGACAGGGGGTTCCGGGGCCAACGTCCTGACTTTC. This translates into CATGTGGSGANVLTF.